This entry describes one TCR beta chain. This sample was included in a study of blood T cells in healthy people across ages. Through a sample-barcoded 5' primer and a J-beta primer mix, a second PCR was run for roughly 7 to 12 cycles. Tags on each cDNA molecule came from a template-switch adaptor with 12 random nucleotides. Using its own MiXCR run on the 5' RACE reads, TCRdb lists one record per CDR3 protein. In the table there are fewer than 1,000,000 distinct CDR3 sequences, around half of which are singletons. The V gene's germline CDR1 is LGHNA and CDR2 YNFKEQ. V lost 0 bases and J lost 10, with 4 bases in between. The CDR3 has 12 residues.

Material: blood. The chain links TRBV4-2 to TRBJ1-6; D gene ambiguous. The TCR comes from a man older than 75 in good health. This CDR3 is CASSQERSPLHF. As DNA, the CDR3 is TGTGCCAGCAGCCAAGAGCGATCACCCCTCCACTTT.